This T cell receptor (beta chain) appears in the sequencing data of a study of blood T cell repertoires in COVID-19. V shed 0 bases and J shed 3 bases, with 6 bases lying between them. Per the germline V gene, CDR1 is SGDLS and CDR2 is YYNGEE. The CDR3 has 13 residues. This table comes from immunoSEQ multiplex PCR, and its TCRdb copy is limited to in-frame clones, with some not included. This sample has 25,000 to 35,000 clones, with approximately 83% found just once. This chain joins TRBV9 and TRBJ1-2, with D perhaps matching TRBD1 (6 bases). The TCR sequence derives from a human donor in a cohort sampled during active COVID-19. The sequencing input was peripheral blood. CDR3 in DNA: TGTGCCAGCAGCGTAGGGGGGCACTATGGCTACACCTTC. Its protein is CASSVGGHYGYTF.